Following are 27 T cell receptor beta chains from one sample sequenced in a study of cytomegalovirus exposure and HLA in healthy donors. In the PCR, 60 Vbeta and 13 Jbeta primers were used. This table comes from immunoSEQ multiplex PCR, and its TCRdb copy is limited to in-frame clones, with some not included. The sample shows under 200,000 clones, under 90% of them seen only once. The sequenced material came from PBMCs. Receptor source: a man aged 25-45 years in good health and CMV-seronegative.

The V gene is TRBV5-1, the J gene TRBJ1-1, with 10 bases fitting TRBD1. Germline CDR1 is SGHRS and CDR2 is YFSETQ. The CDR3 sequence is 15 residues long. The ends lost 4 bases at V and 7 bases at J; junction bases unmatched: 10. CDR3 sequence: CASSPLTGGEGEAFF. CDR3 nucleotide sequence: TGCGCCAGCAGCCCCTTGACAGGGGGCGAGGGTGAAGCTTTCTTT.

The J gene is TRBJ2-1, the V gene TRBV9, with TRBD2 matching 12 bases. The CDR3 contains 16 residues. Germline V gene data show CDR1 as SGDLS and CDR2 as YYNGEE. V trimming: 0 bases; J trimming: 8 bases; junction bases outside the gene matches: 6. Written as DNA, the CDR3 is TGTGCCAGCAGCGTAGGGTCTAGCGGGGGGGTCCATGAGCAGTTCTTC. This codes for CASSVGSSGGVHEQFF.

This chain connects TRBV6-1 to TRBJ1-6; D perhaps matches TRBD1 (5 bases). The CDR3 has 14 amino acids. From germline, CDR1 is MNHNS and CDR2 SASEGT. The V gene lost 5 bases and the J gene lost 8 bases, with 13 bases spanning the gap. The CDR3 protein is CASSLSGGYSPLHF. The CDR3 nucleotides are TGTGCCAGCAGTCTGAGCGGGGGTTATTCACCCCTCCACTTT.

In its sample, this clone was seen a few times. The rearrangement uses TRBV6-6 and TRBJ1-4; 8 bases fit TRBD1. Trimming removed 5 bases from V and 9 bases from J; junction bases left unmatched: 11. The CDR3 has 15 amino acids. Per germline, CDR1 MNHNY and CDR2 SVGAGI (reference sequence). The CDR3 bases are TGTGCCAGCAGTCTGCTGGACAGGGAGGGAAAAAAACTGTTTTTT. Its protein product is CASSLLDREGKKLFF.

The chain couples TRBV2 to TRBJ1-2; D not resolved. Trimming removed 8 bases at V and 3 bases at J, with 10 bases between. The CDR3 spans 12 residues. Looked up from germline, CDR1 is SNHLY and CDR2 is FYNNEI. CDR3 in amino acids: CASPTGYYGYTF. CDR3 sequence (DNA): TGTGCCAGCCCGACGGGGTACTATGGCTACACCTTC.

This chain connects TRBV4-3 to TRBJ1-1; unclear D gene. V was clipped by 0 bases and J by 4 bases, with 12 bases between them. The CDR3 sequence is 15 residues long. Germline-derived CDR1 and CDR2 are LGHNA and YSLEER. CDR3 DNA: TGCGCCAGCAGCCAAGATCTGGGAGGGTCCACTGAAGCTTTCTTT. Amino acid sequence: CASSQDLGGSTEAFF.

The chain's CDR3 is CASSLGTISGNTIYF. Here the CDR3 DNA reads TGTGCCAGCAGCTTGGGGACAATCTCTGGAAACACCATATATTTT. The V call is TRBV11-2, the J call TRBJ1-3, with D perhaps matching TRBD1 (6 bases). CDR1 is SGHAT and CDR2 is FQNNGV in the germline V gene. The CDR3 sequence is 15 residues long. V shed 3 bases and J shed 0 bases, with 9 bases lying between them.

This clone was seen more than once but under ten times. The chain recombines TRBV19 with TRBJ1-5; D is perhaps TRBD1 (6 bases). This CDR3 spans 18 amino acids. Deletions cut 3 bases from V and 3 bases from J, with 21 bases between. Germline CDR1 is LNHDA and CDR2 is SQIVND (reference sequence). This CDR3 is CASSIKSQGLGVNQPQHF. CDR3 DNA sequence: TGTGCCAGTAGTATTAAGAGCCAGGGGCTAGGGGTCAATCAGCCCCAGCATTTT. Based on the CDR3 plus reference TRBV19 and TRBJ1-5, the full variable domain is DGGITQSPKYLFRKEGQNVTLSCEQNLNHDAMYWYRQDPGQGLRLIYYSQIVNDFQKGDIAEGYSVSREKKESFPLTVTSAQKNPTAFYLCASSIKSQGLGVNQPQHFGDGTRLSIL.

The CDR3 spells CASSPDRNQPQHF. The DNA of the CDR3 is TGTGCCAGCAGCCCTGACAGAAATCAGCCCCAGCATTTT. The chain recombines TRBV11-2 with TRBJ1-5, with D tentatively TRBD1 (5 bases). The germline V and J ends were trimmed by 5 bases and 4 bases, with 9 bases remaining between them. The CDR3 length is 13 residues. Per the germline V gene, CDR1 is SGHAT and CDR2 is FQNNGV. The entire variable domain, with the rest obtained from reference TRBV11-2 and TRBJ1-5, is as follows: EAGVAQSPRYKIIEKRQSVAFWCNPISGHATLYWYQQILGQGPKLLIQFQNNGVVDDSQLPKDRFSAERLKGVDSTLKIQPAKLEDSAVYLCASSPDRNQPQHFGDGTRLSIL.

This clone appeared once. Other nucleotide sequences in the sample specify the same CDR3. The chain uses TRBV5-1 and TRBJ1-2, with no clear D. There are 13 residues in the CDR3. Germline V gene lookup returns CDR1 SGHRS and CDR2 YFSETQ. The V end was cut by 0 bases, the J end by 4 bases, with 7 bases between. This CDR3 reads CASSLGEAYGYTF. The DNA of the CDR3 is TGCGCCAGCAGCTTGGGCGAGGCCTATGGCTACACCTTC.

This chain connects TRBV7-3 to TRBJ2-7, with TRBD2 as a possible D gene (7 bases). The ends were cut back, 5 bases at V and 5 bases at J, with 13 bases in the middle. The CDR3 is 13 residues long. The V gene's germline CDR1 is SGHTA and CDR2 FQGTGA. CDR3 sequence reads: CASSARGGNEQYF. In DNA form, the CDR3 reads TGTGCCAGCAGCGCCAGGGGAGGGAACGAGCAGTACTTC.

The CDR3 loop reads CASSPGVAGATDTQYF. The DNA of the CDR3 is TGTGCCAGCAGCCCGGGGGTAGCGGGAGCCACAGATACGCAGTATTTT. The J gene is TRBJ2-3, the V gene TRBV7-3; TRBD2 aligns across 9 bases. Germline lookup yields CDR1 SGHTA and CDR2 FQGTGA. Unmatched junction bases numbered 8, after V lost 5 bases and J lost 2 bases. CDR3 length: 16 residues.

This clone has just one count. The rearrangement uses TRBV9 and TRBJ1-3; D gene uncertain. The V gene lost 1 base and the J gene lost 3 bases, with 11 bases spanning the gap. The CDR3 consists of 15 residues. CDR1 and CDR2 from the germline V gene are SGDLS and YYNGEE. The chain's CDR3 is CASSVTGRDGNTIYF. DNA for the CDR3: TGTGCCAGCAGCGTAACGGGAAGGGATGGAAACACCATATATTTT.

This clone came up once. V gene TRBV21-1 combines with J gene TRBJ1-1; TRBD1, the D gene given by the table, was not confirmed from the DNA. TRBV21-1 is a documented pseudogene. The CDR3 totals 14 residues. The CDR3 DNA sequence: TGTGCCAGCAGCAAATTCCCAGGGCTTTACGAAGCTTTCTTT. It specifies CASSKFPGLYEAFF.

This clone occurred a few times. At the DNA level, this CDR3 is encoded by other sequences in the same sample as well. This chain uses TRBV11-2 with TRBJ2-5; TRBD2 is a possible D gene (5 bases). The CDR3 loop spans 13 amino acids. Deletions cut 5 bases from V and 1 base from J, with 8 bases between. Germline V gives CDR1 SGHAT, CDR2 FQNNGV. The CDR3: CASSPGVQETQYF. The CDR3 nucleotides read TGTGCCAGCAGCCCCGGGGTCCAAGAGACCCAGTACTTC.

The gene calls are TRBV29-1 and TRBJ2-3; TRBD1 aligns across 7 bases. Trimming removed 4 bases from V and 2 bases from J; junction bases left unmatched: 3. CDR1 and CDR2 from the germline V gene are SQVTM and ANQGSEA. The CDR3 is 13 amino acids. The chain's CDR3 is CSVGTGTTDTQYF. CDR3 bases: TGCAGCGTTGGGACAGGAACCACAGATACGCAGTATTTT.

Comments on this clone: No conserved phenylalanine or tryptophan is present at the end of the CDR3, so a read error is the likely explanation. Because the CDR3's place on the DNA is in doubt, the DNA is left out and the CDR3 is given as listed by TCRdb. J is TRBJ2-7 and V is TRBV18; TRBD1, the D gene given by the table, was not confirmed from the DNA. From germline, CDR1 is KGHSH and CDR2 LQKENI. The CDR3 comprises 14 residues, both ends counted. CDR3 region: CASSVRGDRGRPSS.

The chain links TRBV5-1 to TRBJ2-3; 9 nucleotides line up with TRBD2. The length of the CDR3 is 15 residues. The trim removed 9 bases at V and 3 bases at J, leaving 11 bases unmatched. The germline CDR1 and CDR2 sequences are SGHRS and YFSETQ. The CDR3 here is CATRRSSGSTDTQYF. The CDR3 DNA reads as TGCGCCACCCGACGGAGTAGCGGGAGTACAGATACGCAGTATTTT.

CDR3 loop: CASSPRLTSSSYEQYF. In DNA, the CDR3 is TGTGCCAGCAGCCCCCGGCTGACTAGCTCGTCCTACGAGCAGTACTTC. The chain combines TRBV5-5 with TRBJ2-7; 7 positions agree with TRBD2. The CDR3 has 16 amino acids. Unmatched junction bases numbered 11, after V lost 4 bases and J lost 1 base. Germline assignment: CDR1 SGHKS and CDR2 YYEKEE (reference sequence).

The genes are TRBV28 and TRBJ2-7; no clear D gene. There are 16 residues in the CDR3. Looked up from germline, CDR1 is MDHEN and CDR2 is SYDVKM. The V end lost 6 bases, the J end lost 0 bases, and 18 bases lay between the germline ends. CDR3 sequence reads: CASSRSPDWSSYEQYF. As DNA, the CDR3 is TGTGCCAGCAGCCGGTCGCCCGATTGGAGCTCCTACGAGCAGTACTTC.

The J gene is TRBJ2-2, the V gene TRBV2; 10 bases match TRBD2. Germline trimming cut 4 bases from V and 5 bases from J; bases unmatched to any gene: 7. The germline CDR1 and CDR2 sequences are SNHLY and FYNNEI. This CDR3 contains 16 residues. The CDR3 loop reads CASSVLAGANTGELFF. The CDR3 coding sequence is TGTGCCAGCAGTGTCCTAGCGGGAGCTAATACCGGGGAGCTGTTTTTT.

This clone was seen a few times. J is TRBJ1-5 and V is TRBV5-1, with a possible D match to TRBD1 (6 bases). The CDR3 runs 15 residues. Trimming stripped 1 base from V and 2 bases from J, with 10 bases between. CDR1 and CDR2 from the germline V gene are SGHRS and YFSETQ. The CDR3 protein is CASSLIPGGNQPQHF. DNA for the CDR3: TGCGCCAGCAGCTTGATTCCAGGGGGCAATCAGCCCCAGCATTTT.

V and J are TRBV6-6 and TRBJ1-2; D remains unclear. With 5 bases removed from V and 2 bases from J, the gap between germline ends came to 15 bases. This CDR3 contains 15 residues. Germline assignment: CDR1 MNHNY and CDR2 SVGAGI (reference sequence). As DNA, the CDR3 is TGTGCCAGCAGTCTCCCCTCGAGATTAAACTATGGCTACACCTTC. Amino acids: CASSLPSRLNYGYTF.

This chain joins TRBV7-2 and TRBJ2-3, with D unresolved. Germline V gene sequence: CDR1 SGHTA, CDR2 FQGNSA. The ends were cut back, 4 bases at V and 0 bases at J, with 11 bases in the middle. The CDR3 spans 15 residues. The CDR3: CASSSVLISTDTQYF. CDR3 nucleotides: TGTGCCAGCAGCTCGGTCCTGATTAGCACAGATACGCAGTATTTT.

The chain combines TRBV30 with TRBJ2-1; 7 positions match TRBD2. CDR1 is GTSNPN, CDR2 SVGIG, per germline (reference sequence). The CDR3 has 14 residues. J was trimmed by 3 bases and V by 3 bases; bases with no gene match: 5. In DNA form, the CDR3 reads TGTGCCTGGAGAACCGGGACTATCTACAATGAGCAGTTCTTC. This sequence encodes CAWRTGTIYNEQFF.

Here the CDR3 DNA reads TGTGCCAGCCCCCCAGGGGGACAGGGGCACTATGGCTACACCTTC. The encoded protein is CASPPGGQGHYGYTF. This rearrangement joins TRBV28 to TRBJ1-2; TRBD1 matches at 10 bases. The CDR3 runs to 15 residues. The germline CDR1 and CDR2 sequences are MDHEN and SYDVKM. Trimming at V came to 8 bases and at J to 3 bases, leaving 9 bases not matched to a gene.

There are a few counts of this clone. V is TRBV5-1 and J is TRBJ1-4; 9 bases line up with TRBD1. This CDR3 spans 14 amino acids. CDR1 is SGHRS, CDR2 YFSETQ, per germline. With 2 bases clipped from V and 8 bases from J, the junction kept 4 bases outside the gene matches. The CDR3 region has the DNA TGCGCCAGCAGCTTTGGACAGGGGCGCGAAAAACTGTTTTTT. It is translated as CASSFGQGREKLFF.